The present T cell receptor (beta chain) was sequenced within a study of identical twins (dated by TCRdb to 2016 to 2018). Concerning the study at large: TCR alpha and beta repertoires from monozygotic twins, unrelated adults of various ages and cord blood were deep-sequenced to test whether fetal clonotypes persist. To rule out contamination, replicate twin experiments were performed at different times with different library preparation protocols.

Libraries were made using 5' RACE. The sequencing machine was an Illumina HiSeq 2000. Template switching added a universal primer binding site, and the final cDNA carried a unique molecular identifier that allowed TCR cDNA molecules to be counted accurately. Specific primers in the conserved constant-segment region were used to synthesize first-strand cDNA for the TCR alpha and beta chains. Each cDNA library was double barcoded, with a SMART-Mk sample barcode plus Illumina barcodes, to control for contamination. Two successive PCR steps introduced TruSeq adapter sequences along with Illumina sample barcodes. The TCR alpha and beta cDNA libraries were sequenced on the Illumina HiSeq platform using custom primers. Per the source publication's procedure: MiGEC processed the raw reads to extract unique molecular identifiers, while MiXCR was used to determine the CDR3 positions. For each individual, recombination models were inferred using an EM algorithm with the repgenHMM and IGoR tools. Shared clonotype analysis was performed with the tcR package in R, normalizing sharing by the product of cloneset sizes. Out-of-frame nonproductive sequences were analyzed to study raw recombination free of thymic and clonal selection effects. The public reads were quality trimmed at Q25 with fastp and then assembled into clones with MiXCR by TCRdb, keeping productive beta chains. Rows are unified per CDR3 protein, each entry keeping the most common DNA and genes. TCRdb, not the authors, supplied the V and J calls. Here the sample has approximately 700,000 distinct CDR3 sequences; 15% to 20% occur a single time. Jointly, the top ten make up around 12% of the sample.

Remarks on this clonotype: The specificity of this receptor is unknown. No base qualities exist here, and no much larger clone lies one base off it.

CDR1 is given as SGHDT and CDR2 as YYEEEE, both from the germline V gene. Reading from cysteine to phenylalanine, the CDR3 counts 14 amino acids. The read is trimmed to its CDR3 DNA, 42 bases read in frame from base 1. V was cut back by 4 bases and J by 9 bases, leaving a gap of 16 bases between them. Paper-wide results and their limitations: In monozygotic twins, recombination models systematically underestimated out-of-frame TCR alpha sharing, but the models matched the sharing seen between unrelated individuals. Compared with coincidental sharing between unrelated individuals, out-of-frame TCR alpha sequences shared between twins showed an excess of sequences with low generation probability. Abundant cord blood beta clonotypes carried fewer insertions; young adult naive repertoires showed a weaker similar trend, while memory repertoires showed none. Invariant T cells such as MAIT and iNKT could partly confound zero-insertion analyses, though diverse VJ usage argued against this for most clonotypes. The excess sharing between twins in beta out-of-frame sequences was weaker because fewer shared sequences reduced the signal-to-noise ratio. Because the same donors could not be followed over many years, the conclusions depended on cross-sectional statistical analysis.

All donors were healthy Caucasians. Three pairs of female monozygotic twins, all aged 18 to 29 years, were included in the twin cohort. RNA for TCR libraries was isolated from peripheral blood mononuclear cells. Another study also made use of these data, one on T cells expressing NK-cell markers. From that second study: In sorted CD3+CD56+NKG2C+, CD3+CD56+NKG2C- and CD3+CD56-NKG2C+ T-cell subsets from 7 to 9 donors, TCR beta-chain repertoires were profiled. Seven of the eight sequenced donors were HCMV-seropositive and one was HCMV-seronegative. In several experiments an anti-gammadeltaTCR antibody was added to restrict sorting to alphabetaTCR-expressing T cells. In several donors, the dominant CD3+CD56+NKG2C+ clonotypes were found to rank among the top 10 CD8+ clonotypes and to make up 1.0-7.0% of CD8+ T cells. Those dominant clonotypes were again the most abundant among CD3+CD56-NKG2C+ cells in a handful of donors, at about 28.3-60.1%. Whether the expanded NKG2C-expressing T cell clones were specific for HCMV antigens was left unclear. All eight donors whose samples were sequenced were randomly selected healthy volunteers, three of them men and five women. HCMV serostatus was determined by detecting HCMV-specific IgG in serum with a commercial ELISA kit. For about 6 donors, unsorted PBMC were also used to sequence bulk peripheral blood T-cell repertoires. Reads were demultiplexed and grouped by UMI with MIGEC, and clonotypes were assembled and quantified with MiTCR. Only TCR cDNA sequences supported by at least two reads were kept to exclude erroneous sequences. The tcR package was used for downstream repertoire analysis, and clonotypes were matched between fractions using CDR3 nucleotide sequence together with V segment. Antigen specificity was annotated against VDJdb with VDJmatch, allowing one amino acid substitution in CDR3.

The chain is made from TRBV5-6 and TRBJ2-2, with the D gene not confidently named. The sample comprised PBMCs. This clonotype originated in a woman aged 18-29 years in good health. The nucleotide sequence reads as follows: TGTGCCAGCAGCCCCGGGCCACACAGCTGGGAGCTGTTTTTT. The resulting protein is CASSPGPHSWELFF.